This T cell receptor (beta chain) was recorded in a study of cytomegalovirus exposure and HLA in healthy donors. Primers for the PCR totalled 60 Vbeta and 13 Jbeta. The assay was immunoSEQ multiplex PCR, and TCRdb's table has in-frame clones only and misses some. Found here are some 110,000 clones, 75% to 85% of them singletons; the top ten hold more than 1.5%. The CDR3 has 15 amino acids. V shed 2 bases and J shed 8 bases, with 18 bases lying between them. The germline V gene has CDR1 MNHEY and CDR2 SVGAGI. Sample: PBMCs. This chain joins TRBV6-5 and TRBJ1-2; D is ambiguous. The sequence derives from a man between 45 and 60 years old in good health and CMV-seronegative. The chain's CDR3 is CASSYPPGRAGGYTF. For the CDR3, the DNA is TGTGCCAGCAGTTACCCTCCCGGGCGAGCGGGGGGCTACACCTTC.